This T cell receptor (beta chain) was sequenced in a study of CD8+ T cells in alopecia areata (dated by TCRdb to between 2018 and 2020). General notes on the study: Treated patients were enrolled in an open-label pilot trial of oral tofacitinib, 5 to 10 mg twice daily, for moderate-to-severe alopecia areata. TCRbeta CDR3 regions were amplified by immunoSEQ multiplex PCR using 35 Vbeta forward and 13 Jbeta reverse primers. For the treated patients, the SALT score, which quantifies what percentage of scalp surface area is affected, served as the measure of disease severity. Human TCRbeta sequencing covered scalp tissue and sorted CD4+ and CD8+ peripheral blood T cells from patchy and totalis/universalis alopecia areata patients and healthy controls. Tofacitinib-treated patients had biopsies at baseline and at 4 and 24 weeks of treatment, with a later scalp biopsy in several patients. The study used high-throughput TCRbeta sequencing to examine T cell clonal expansion in alopecia areata, in both the C3H/HeJ mouse model and human patients. Scalp clonality was compared among normal scalp (n=4), patchy alopecia areata scalp (n=8), and alopecia totalis/universalis scalp (n=8). RNA was extracted with the PAXgene miRNA kit for fixed scalp, the miRNeasy kit for PBMCs, and the RNeasy kit for mouse skin. Tofacitinib was administered for 6 to 18 months, and 6 months of follow-up off drug were then conducted to assess delayed response and recurrence.

The time point label on this specimen signifies: around 26 weeks on oral tofacitinib. The sample's treatment or condition label, in plain terms: oral pan-JAK inhibitor, 5-10 mg twice daily. From alopecia areata patients, peripheral blood was collected along with lesional scalp punch biopsies. PBMCs were isolated by density centrifugation and stained for CD3, CD4 and CD8, after which CD4+ and CD8+ T cells were sorted on a FACSAria. The paper's findings and limits, for the study overall: Scalp clonality and the number of expanded CD8+ clones among the top 100 scalp clones were significantly decreased by tofacitinib. TCR sequences shared between patients were less clear than in mice, possibly partly because of HLA diversity in the patient population. Unlike mouse skin, where gammadelta T cells dominate, normal human skin contains resident alphabeta T cells that get sequenced too, which complicates analysis of the scalp TCR repertoire. Lesional scalp, especially in alopecia totalis/universalis, showed higher clonality and more expanded CD8+ clones than normal scalp, suggesting antigenic drive. During tofacitinib treatment, many expanded lesional clones remained in scalp and blood, and this persistence may partly explain relapse after treatment is stopped. Because the treated cohort was small and had only one nonresponder, larger studies are needed to examine links between baseline CD8+ expansion and response.

Library construction relied on the immunoSEQ multiplex PCR assay. To provide template for TCR sequencing, every sample had RNA extracted and reverse transcribed into cDNA. SuperScript III was used for first-strand cDNA synthesis, primed with a 2:1 mix of oligo-dT and random hexamers. Amplification bias was assessed with a synthetic immune receptor repertoire, and residual bias was removed computationally. Turning to the authors' computational methods: After raw reads were preprocessed to remove errors, the CDR3 was defined following IMGT conventions as running from the conserved cysteine to phenylalanine. To get clonality, Shannon entropy was normalized by log2 of the number of productive unique TCRs and the result was subtracted from 1. Whether scalp clones were CD4 or CD8 was inferred by matching scalp TCRbeta sequences against CD4 and CD8 repertoires sorted from blood. TCRdb retrieved this table from immuneACCESS and kept in-frame rearrangements only. Not all clones are present; in checked studies, unresolved V genes account for under half, and no reason is known for the remainder. V, J and clone size are those of that table, while D and trimming were read from the DNA. The sample table lists 270,000 or so clones, about three fifths of them with a count of one. The ten largest clones capture approximately 1.7% of the sample.

CDR1 and CDR2 (MNHEY, SMNVEV) derive from the germline V gene (reference sequence). After removal of 5 bases from V and 5 bases from J, the junction retains 5 bases not matched to a gene. The CDR3 has 14 amino acids, counting the end cysteine and phenylalanine. Just the 42-base CDR3 DNA is kept, in frame starting at base 1. On this clone: Its antigen is unknown. Base qualities are not recorded, but no much larger clone differs from it by a single base.

Sequencing used CD4+ T cells sorted from blood, obtained at week 24, from a patient treated with tofacitinib. The chain is made from TRBV27 and TRBJ2-5, with 10 bases aligning to TRBD1. The TCR originated in a human donor with alopecia areata. The CDR3 is CASSRQGARETQYF. The sequenced DNA is TGTGCCAGCAGTAGACAGGGGGCAAGGGAGACCCAGTACTTC.